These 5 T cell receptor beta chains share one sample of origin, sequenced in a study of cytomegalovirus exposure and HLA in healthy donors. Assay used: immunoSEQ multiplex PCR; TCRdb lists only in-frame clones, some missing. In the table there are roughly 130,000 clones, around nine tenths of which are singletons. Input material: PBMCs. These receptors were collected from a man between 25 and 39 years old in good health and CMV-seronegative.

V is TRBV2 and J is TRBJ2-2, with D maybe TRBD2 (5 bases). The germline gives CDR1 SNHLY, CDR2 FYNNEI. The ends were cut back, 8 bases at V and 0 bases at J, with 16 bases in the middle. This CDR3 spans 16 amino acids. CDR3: CASLLEGAANTGELFF. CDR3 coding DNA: TGTGCCAGCCTCTTAGAGGGAGCCGCGAACACCGGGGAGCTGTTTTTT. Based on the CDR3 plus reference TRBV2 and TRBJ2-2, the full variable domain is EPEVTQTPSHQVTQMGQEVILRCVPISNHLYFYWYRQILGQKVEFLVSFYNNEISEKSEIFDDQFSVERPDGSNFTLKIRSTKLEDSAMYFCASLLEGAANTGELFFGEGSRLTVL.

The CDR3 sequence is CASSYGGDYEQYF. The DNA of the CDR3 is TGTGCCAGCAGTTACGGGGGCGACTACGAGCAGTACTTC. V gene TRBV6-5 combines with J gene TRBJ2-7, with a weak D call TRBD1 (6 bases). V was cut by 2 bases and J by 3 bases, with 8 bases left in between. Germline CDR1 and CDR2: MNHEY and SVGAGI. This CDR3 spans 13 amino acids.

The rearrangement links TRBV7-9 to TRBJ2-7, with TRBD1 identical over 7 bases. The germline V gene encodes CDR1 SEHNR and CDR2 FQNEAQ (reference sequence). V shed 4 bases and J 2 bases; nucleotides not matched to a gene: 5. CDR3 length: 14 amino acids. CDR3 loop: CASSSAGTAYEQYF. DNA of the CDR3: TGTGCCAGCAGCTCCGCCGGGACAGCCTACGAGCAGTACTTC.

CDR3 sequence (DNA): TGTGCCAGCAGGTCGGGACTAGTTTTTAGTTATTTT. Amino acid sequence: CASRSGLVFSYF. The V call is TRBV6-1, the J call TRBJ2-3; 8 bases agree with TRBD2. Unmatched junction bases numbered 11, after V lost 6 bases and J lost 15 bases. Germline CDR1 MNHNS, CDR2 SASEGT. This CDR3 comprises 12 residues.

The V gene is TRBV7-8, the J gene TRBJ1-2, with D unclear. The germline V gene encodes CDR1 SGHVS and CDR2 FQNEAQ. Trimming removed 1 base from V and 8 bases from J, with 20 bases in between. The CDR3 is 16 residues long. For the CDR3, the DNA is TGTGCCAGCAGCTTAGTCGATCCGGAGGGAAAAGGCGGCTACACCTTC. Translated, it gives CASSLVDPEGKGGYTF.